Each of the 28 T cell receptor beta chains below was sequenced from the same sample in a study of control samples from healthy donors and cancer patients. TCRdb's table, derived via immunoSEQ multiplex PCR, lists solely in-frame clones and lacks some. The sample includes about 130,000 clones, about 93% of them seen just once. The sample consisted of PBMCs. These receptors were collected from a man over 45 with head and neck cancer.

The rearrangement joins TRBV6-1 to TRBJ1-5; D may be TRBD1 (6 bases). V was shortened by 1 base and J by 0 bases, with 13 bases between the two germline ends. CDR3 size: 17 residues. CDR1 and CDR2 from the germline V gene are MNHNS and SASEGT. The CDR3 nucleotides read TGTGCCAGCAGTGAAGGTAGGGGGAAAGGTAGCAATCAGCCCCAGCATTTT. Protein sequence: CASSEGRGKGSNQPQHF.

V and J are TRBV6-5 and TRBJ1-4, with unresolved D. The CDR3 is 13 residues long. Germline V gene sequence: CDR1 MNHEY, CDR2 SVGAGI. Trimming removed 5 bases at V and 7 bases at J, with 11 bases between. DNA of the CDR3: TGTGCCAGCAGTCCCCGGGAGGTTGAAAAACTGTTTTTT. It specifies CASSPREVEKLFF.

The J gene is TRBJ2-5, the V gene TRBV7-2; a weak D match, TRBD1 (6 bases). The germline V and J ends were trimmed by 5 bases and 4 bases, with 14 bases remaining between them. The V gene's germline CDR1 is SGHTA and CDR2 FQGNSA. The CDR3 length is 14 residues. The CDR3, as DNA: TGTGCCAGCAGCCCACCGGGACACGGAGAGACCCAGTACTTC. The encoded protein is CASSPPGHGETQYF. The full variable domain, its missing parts supplied by reference TRBV7-2 and TRBJ2-5, is GAGVSQSPSNKVTEKGKDVELRCDPISGHTALYWYRQSLGQGLEFLIYFQGNSAPDKSGLPSDRFSAERTGGSVSTLTIQRTQQEDSAVYLCASSPPGHGETQYFGPGTRLLVL.

The chain employs TRBV18 and TRBJ1-2, with 8 bases aligning to TRBD1. Germline CDR1 and CDR2: KGHSH and LQKENI. CDR3 length: 15 residues. Unmatched junction bases numbered 9, after V lost 3 bases and J lost 6 bases. The CDR3 reads CASSPYETGDDGYTF. The CDR3 DNA is TGTGCCAGCTCACCCTACGAGACAGGGGATGATGGCTACACCTTC.

The chain combines TRBV19 with TRBJ2-7; 8 positions agree with TRBD1. The germline V gene encodes CDR1 LNHDA and CDR2 SQIVND (reference sequence). The CDR3 has 13 residues. The trim removed 9 bases at V and 2 bases at J, leaving 6 bases unmatched. The CDR3 DNA is TGTGCCAGAAAGCCGGGACAGGCCTACGAGCAGTACTTC. Translating gives CARKPGQAYEQYF.

The V gene is TRBV18, the J gene TRBJ1-2; D is perhaps TRBD1 (5 bases). CDR3 length equals 13 residues. The germline V gene has CDR1 KGHSH and CDR2 LQKENI. Trimming left V 2 bases short and J 7 bases short, with 11 bases between. The CDR3 loop reads CASSPGGAGGYTF. The CDR3 coding sequence is TGTGCCAGCTCACCAGGCGGGGCTGGTGGCTACACCTTC.

The rearrangement uses TRBV4-3 and TRBJ1-6, with D hard to call. V was pared by 0 bases and J by 11 bases, with 11 bases between. This CDR3 is 14 amino acids long. Per the germline V gene, CDR1 is LGHNA and CDR2 is YSLEER. In DNA form, the CDR3 reads TGCGCCAGCAGCCAAGAAACTCTCCTTACACCCCTCCACTTT. This translates into CASSQETLLTPLHF.

V gene TRBV6-5 combines with J gene TRBJ1-5; D possibly corresponds to TRBD1 (6 bases). This CDR3 is 15 amino acids long. The ends were cut back, 7 bases at V and 4 bases at J, with 17 bases in the middle. Germline lookup yields CDR1 MNHEY and CDR2 SVGAGI. The CDR3 loop is CASTDSGTRNQPQHF. The CDR3 DNA sequence: TGTGCCAGCACCGATAGTGGGACAAGAAATCAGCCCCAGCATTTT.

The rearrangement joins TRBV30 to TRBJ1-3; D gene unclear. CDR1 and CDR2 from the germline V gene are GTSNPN and SVGIG (reference sequence). Trimming shortened V by 4 bases and J by 0 bases, and 7 bases separated the two germline ends. CDR3 size: 13 residues. The chain's CDR3 is CAWIRSSGNTIYF. The CDR3 DNA sequence: TGTGCCTGGATTCGAAGCTCTGGAAACACCATATATTTT.

This chain uses TRBV7-6 with TRBJ1-4; D unclear. CDR1 is SGHVS and CDR2 is FNYEAQ in the germline V gene. V was shortened by 5 bases and J by 5 bases, with 15 bases between the two germline ends. The CDR3 totals 15 residues. CDR3 sequence (DNA): TGTGCCAGCAGCCGAGGGAGGGAACTCAATGAAAAACTGTTTTTT. Translation: CASSRGRELNEKLFF.

This chain links TRBV6-6 with TRBJ1-2, with no clear D. The germline V and J ends were trimmed by 4 bases and 1 base, with 10 bases remaining between them. The CDR3 is 14 amino acids. In germline, CDR1 is MNHNY, CDR2 SVGAGI (reference sequence). The CDR3, as DNA: TGTGCCAGCAGTTCCACAGAGCATAACTATGGCTACACCTTC. It codes for CASSSTEHNYGYTF.

V usage is TRBV12-3 or TRBV12-4 and J usage is TRBJ1-2, with D possibly TRBD1 on 5 matching bases. The CDR3 is made up of 11 amino acids. V lost 7 bases and J lost 7, with 10 bases in between. CDR3 in DNA: TGTGCCAGCAAGGGGTCGGGTGGCTACACCTTC. This gives the protein CASKGSGGYTF.

This chain joins TRBV7-2 and TRBJ2-4, with D possibly matching TRBD1 (8 bases). The V gene lost 1 base and the J gene lost 8 bases, with 12 bases spanning the gap. Germline-derived CDR1 and CDR2 are SGHTA and FQGNSA. The CDR3 runs 14 residues. The CDR3 reads CASSLDRGGDIQYF. The CDR3 DNA follows: TGTGCCAGCAGCTTAGACAGGGGGGGAGACATTCAGTACTTC.

The V call is TRBV30, the J call TRBJ2-7; unclear D gene. The length of the CDR3 is 12 residues. Trimming stripped 5 bases from V and 2 bases from J, with 10 bases between. CDR1 is GTSNPN, CDR2 SVGIG, per germline (reference sequence). CDR3 sequence (DNA): TGTGCCTGGGAGGACGTAACCTACGAGCAGTACTTC. This encodes CAWEDVTYEQYF.

The chain combines TRBV30 with TRBJ2-7, with 9 bases fitting TRBD2. Germline V CDR1 and CDR2: GTSNPN, SVGIG (reference sequence). The CDR3 is 15 amino acids. V was pared by 0 bases and J by 2 bases, with 5 bases of the junction left unmatched. CDR3 protein: CAWSVGLAGTYEQYF. CDR3 nucleotides: TGTGCCTGGAGTGTAGGGCTAGCGGGGACCTACGAGCAGTACTTC.

About this clone itself: The sample holds other DNA sequences that translate to the same CDR3. The genes are TRBV18 and TRBJ2-7; tentatively, D is TRBD1 (5 bases). CDR1 is KGHSH, CDR2 LQKENI, per germline. The CDR3 totals 14 residues. Trimming took off 2 bases at V and 4 bases at J, with 12 bases between the two ends. The CDR3 DNA reads as TGTGCCAGCTCACCAAGGCAGGGTGTGTACGAGCAGTACTTC. Its translation is CASSPRQGVYEQYF.

V gene TRBV12-3 or TRBV12-4 combines with J gene TRBJ2-7; D tentatively reads TRBD1 or TRBD2 (6 bases each). The CDR3 loop spans 13 amino acids. With 5 bases removed from V and 3 bases from J, the gap between germline ends came to 11 bases. The CDR3: CASSLQGLYEQYF. Here the CDR3 DNA reads TGTGCCAGCAGTCTACAGGGACTCTACGAGCAGTACTTC.

The CDR3 nucleotides are TGTGCCAGCAGCCAGATTGACAGGGCCGAGACCCAGTACTTC. It specifies CASSQIDRAETQYF. The rearrangement links TRBV5-5 to TRBJ2-5; 7 nucleotides match TRBD1. The length of the CDR3 is 14 residues. V trimming: 4 bases; J trimming: 5 bases; junction bases outside the gene matches: 8. Germline loops: CDR1 SGHKS, CDR2 YYEKEE (reference sequence).

The chain is built from TRBV12-3 or TRBV12-4 and TRBJ1-2; the D is unclear. The CDR3 runs to 13 residues. Trimming cost V 3 bases and J 6 bases, with 11 bases left between them. The CDR3 reads CASSFSEQDGYTF. CDR3 bases: TGTGCCAGCAGTTTTTCCGAGCAGGATGGCTACACCTTC.

The chain is built from TRBV7-2 and TRBJ2-5; 7 bases are a match to TRBD2. The germline gives CDR1 SGHTA, CDR2 FQGNSA. The CDR3 runs 14 residues. V dropped 3 bases and J dropped 1; count of bases not matched to a gene: 2. The DNA of the CDR3 is TGTGCCAGCAGCTTCGCGGGGGTCCAAGAGACCCAGTACTTC. Its protein is CASSFAGVQETQYF.

This clone was seen a few times. This chain connects TRBV4-2 to TRBJ1-2; no clear D gene. The germline V and J ends were trimmed by 0 bases and 9 bases, with 14 bases remaining between them. The CDR3 has 14 residues. Germline CDR1 and CDR2: LGHNA and YNFKEQ. The CDR3, as DNA: TGTGCCAGCAGCCAAGATACGGAGGTGGGGAGCTACACCTTC. It specifies CASSQDTEVGSYTF.

This chain links TRBV9 with TRBJ1-2; 12 bases align to TRBD1. V was clipped by 2 bases and J by 7 bases; unmatched bases: 9. CDR3 length: 16 amino acids. Germline lookup yields CDR1 SGDLS and CDR2 YYNGEE. The CDR3 DNA is TGTGCCAGCAGCGTTTTTGGGGGACAGGGGGCCGGTGGCTACACCTTC. It codes for CASSVFGGQGAGGYTF.

This clone was observed a single time. The chain employs TRBV7-7 and TRBJ2-1; the match to TRBD2 covers 7 bases. Germline CDR1 and CDR2: SSHAT and FNYEAQ (reference sequence). This CDR3 region has 14 residues. With V trimmed by 4 bases and J by 9 bases, 9 bases remained unmatched. The CDR3 sequence: CASSSGRGVGEQFF. The CDR3 DNA is TGTGCCAGCAGCTCTGGACGGGGGGTCGGTGAGCAGTTCTTC.

The J gene is TRBJ2-7, the V gene TRBV7-2; 9 nucleotides line up with TRBD1. The V gene end was trimmed by 4 bases and the J gene end by 7 bases; junction bases not matched to a gene: 5. The length of the CDR3 is 13 residues. The germline V gene has CDR1 SGHTA and CDR2 FQGNSA. CDR3 protein: CASSWDRVKEQYF. The CDR3 DNA is TGTGCCAGCAGCTGGGACAGGGTAAAAGAGCAGTACTTC.

The gene calls are TRBV24-1 and TRBJ2-1; 10 bases align to TRBD2. From germline, CDR1 is KGHDR and CDR2 SFDVKD. This CDR3 is 15 amino acids long. V lost 4 bases to trimming and J lost 2 bases; unmatched junction nucleotides: 1. CDR3 region: CATSDGLAAYNEQFF. CDR3 bases: TGTGCCACCAGTGACGGACTAGCGGCCTACAATGAGCAGTTCTTC.

CDR3 DNA sequence: TGTGCCACCAGCACTTGGGACAAGCGGAACAATGAGCAGTTCTTC. As protein: CATSTWDKRNNEQFF. The chain carries TRBV15 and TRBJ2-1; D might be TRBD1 (6 bases). Trimming left V 4 bases short and J 5 bases short, with 15 bases between. CDR3 length: 15 residues. Germline loops: CDR1 LNHNV, CDR2 YYDKDF (reference sequence).

The CDR3 sequence is CASSQGRGHFKEQPQHF. In nucleotides, the CDR3 is TGCGCCAGCAGCCAAGGCCGGGGGCATTTCAAGGAACAGCCCCAGCATTTT. The chain links TRBV4-1 to TRBJ1-5; possibly TRBD1 for D (6 bases). V was clipped by 1 base and J by 7 bases, with 20 bases between them. Germline V gene data show CDR1 as MGHRA and CDR2 as YSYEKL. The CDR3 length is 17 residues.

The chain uses TRBV30 and TRBJ1-4; D call uncertain. V gave up 1 base and J gave up 7 bases, with 10 bases separating them. Germline CDR1 is GTSNPN and CDR2 is SVGIG (reference sequence). The CDR3 has 13 amino acids. CDR3 nucleotide sequence: TGTGCCTGGAGTGCCTTTTCTAGTGAAAAACTGTTTTTT. This encodes CAWSAFSSEKLFF.